The present entry profiles one TCR beta chain with its context. Mismatch with germline at one junction end may stem from a read error. This record comes from a study of blood T cells in healthy people across ages. The CDR3 has 11 amino acids. Germline V gene lookup returns CDR1 DFQATT and CDR2 SNEGSKA (reference sequence). The second PCR ran 7 to 11 cycles with a sample-barcoded 5' primer and J-beta primers. TCRdb re-called the 5' RACE reads through MiXCR, storing one row per CDR3 protein. Here the sample spans around 2 million distinct CDR3 sequences, 35% to 50% being singletons. The origin of this receptor is a human donor in good health. The source material was blood. The V gene is TRBV20-1, the J gene TRBJ1-6; no firm D call. In DNA form, the CDR3 reads TGCAGTGCCAGAGAGGGATCACCCCTCCACTTT. It encodes CSAREGSPLHF.